Below are 3 T cell receptor beta chains sequenced from a single sample in a study of cytomegalovirus exposure and HLA in healthy donors. Amplification used 60 Vbeta primers and 13 Jbeta primers. Sequencing was performed with immunoSEQ multiplex PCR; in TCRdb, only in-frame clones are kept and a portion is missing. The top ten clones hold approximately 14% of a sample with about 86,000 clones, around 79% of them seen once. Input material: PBMCs. All receptors come from a middle-aged woman in good health and CMV-seropositive.

The V call is TRBV18, the J call TRBJ2-1; D remains ambiguous. The CDR3 is 12 residues long. The germline V gene has CDR1 KGHSH and CDR2 LQKENI. V lost 3 bases and J 12 bases, leaving 12 bases between the germline ends. CDR3 protein: CASSPQARGQFF. CDR3 nucleotides: TGTGCCAGCTCACCCCAAGCGAGAGGGCAGTTCTTC.

The chain carries TRBV7-8 and TRBJ2-7, with TRBD2 matching over 9 bases. CDR3 length equals 15 residues. The trim removed 8 bases at V and 5 bases at J, leaving 13 bases unmatched. Germline-derived CDR1 and CDR2 are SGHVS and FQNEAQ. The CDR3: CASRPLSGSYDEQYF. The CDR3 nucleotides are TGTGCCAGCCGACCCCTTAGCGGGAGTTACGACGAGCAGTACTTC.

The chain combines TRBV6-5 with TRBJ2-7; 8 bases map to TRBD2. Trimming cost V 0 bases and J 3 bases; bases outside gene matches: 7. Germline-derived CDR1 and CDR2 are MNHEY and SVGAGI. CDR3 length equals 16 residues. CDR3 DNA: TGTGCCAGCAGTTACTCGTACGGGAGGGCCCGCTACGAGCAGTACTTC. As protein: CASSYSYGRARYEQYF.